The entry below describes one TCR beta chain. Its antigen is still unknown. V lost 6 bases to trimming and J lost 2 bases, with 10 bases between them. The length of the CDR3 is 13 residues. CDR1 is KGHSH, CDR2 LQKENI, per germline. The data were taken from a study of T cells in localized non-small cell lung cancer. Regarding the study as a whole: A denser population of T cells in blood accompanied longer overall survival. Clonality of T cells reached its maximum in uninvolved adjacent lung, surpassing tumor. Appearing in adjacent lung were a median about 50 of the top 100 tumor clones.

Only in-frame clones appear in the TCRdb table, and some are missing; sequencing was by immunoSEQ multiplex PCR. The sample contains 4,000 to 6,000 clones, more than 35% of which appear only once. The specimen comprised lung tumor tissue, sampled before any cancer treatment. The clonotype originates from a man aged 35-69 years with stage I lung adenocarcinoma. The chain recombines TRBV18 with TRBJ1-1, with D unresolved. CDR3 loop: CASSPGQNTEAFF. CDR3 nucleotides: TGTGCCAGCTCCCCGGGTCAAAACACTGAAGCTTTCTTT.